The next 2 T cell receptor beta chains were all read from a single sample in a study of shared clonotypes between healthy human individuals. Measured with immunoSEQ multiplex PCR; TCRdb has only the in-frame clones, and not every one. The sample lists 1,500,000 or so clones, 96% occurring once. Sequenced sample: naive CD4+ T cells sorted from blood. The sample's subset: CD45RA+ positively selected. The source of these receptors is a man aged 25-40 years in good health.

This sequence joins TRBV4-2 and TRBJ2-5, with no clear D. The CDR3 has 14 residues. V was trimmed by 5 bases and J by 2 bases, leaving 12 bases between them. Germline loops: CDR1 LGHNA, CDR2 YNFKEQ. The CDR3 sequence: CASSSRTNQETQYF. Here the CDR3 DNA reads TGTGCCAGCAGCTCACGAACGAATCAAGAGACCCAGTACTTC.

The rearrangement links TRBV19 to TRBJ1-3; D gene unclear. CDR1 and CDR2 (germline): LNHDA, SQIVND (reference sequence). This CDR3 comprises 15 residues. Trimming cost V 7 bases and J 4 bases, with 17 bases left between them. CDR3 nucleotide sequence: TGTGCCAGTACCCAGGACCTTCAGCGCGGAAACACCATATATTTT. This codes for CASTQDLQRGNTIYF.